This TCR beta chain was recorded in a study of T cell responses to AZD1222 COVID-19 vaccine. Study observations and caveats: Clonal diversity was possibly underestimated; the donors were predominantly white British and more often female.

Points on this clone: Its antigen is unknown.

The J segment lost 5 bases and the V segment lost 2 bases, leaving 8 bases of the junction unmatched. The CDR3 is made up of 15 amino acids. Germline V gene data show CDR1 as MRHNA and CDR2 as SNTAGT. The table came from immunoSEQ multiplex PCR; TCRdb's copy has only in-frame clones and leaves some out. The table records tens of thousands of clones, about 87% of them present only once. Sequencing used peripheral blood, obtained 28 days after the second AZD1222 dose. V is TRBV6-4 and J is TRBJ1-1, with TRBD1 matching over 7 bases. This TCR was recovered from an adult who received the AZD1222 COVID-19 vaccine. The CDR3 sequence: CASSDPSTGITEAFF. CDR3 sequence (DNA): TGTGCCAGCAGTGACCCCTCGACAGGGATAACTGAAGCTTTCTTT.